This entry lists 8 T cell receptor beta chains sequenced from one sample in a study of T-cell memory formation after mild COVID-19. TCRdb used MiXCR to reprocess the 5' RACE reads, holding one entry per CDR3 protein. Of a few hundred thousand distinct CDR3 sequences listed, less than 25% are singletons. Sequencing was performed on PBMCs or a T cell subset sorted from them (not recorded which). The source is an adult woman who had mild COVID-19 (a few samples of this study predate the infection). Cell type and time point are not known.

V usage is TRBV11-2 and J usage is TRBJ2-7, with 11 bases lining up with TRBD2. CDR3 length: 15 residues. Germline lookup yields CDR1 SGHAT and CDR2 FQNNGV. The trim removed 5 bases at V and 6 bases at J, leaving 9 bases unmatched. In DNA form, the CDR3 reads TGTGCCAGCAGCCTACGGAATAGCGGGAGGGCCGAGCAGTACTTC. It is translated as CASSLRNSGRAEQYF.

V usage is TRBV12-3 or TRBV12-4 and J usage is TRBJ1-2, with D tentatively TRBD1 (6 bases). CDR3 length equals 14 residues. V dropped 2 bases and J dropped 8 bases, with 15 bases sitting between them. The CDR3 DNA sequence: TGTGCCAGCAGTTTATCGGGGGGGCTGGGCGGCTACACCTTC. This codes for CASSLSGGLGGYTF.

The chain uses TRBV12-3 or TRBV12-4 and TRBJ2-1; no reliable D call. Trimming removed 7 bases at V and 9 bases at J, with 10 bases between. The CDR3 contains 11 residues. The CDR3, as DNA: TGTGCCAGCACCCTCTTTGGTGAGCAGTTCTTC. Its protein is CASTLFGEQFF.

This clonotype was recorded a few times. This rearrangement joins TRBV15 to TRBJ2-1; 8 bases align to TRBD2. The CDR3 has 18 amino acids. V was clipped by 0 bases and J by 0 bases; unmatched bases: 7. Germline V CDR1 and CDR2: LNHNV, YYDKDF (reference sequence). The CDR3 sequence: CATSREAGAGLSYNEQFF. Written as DNA, the CDR3 is TGTGCCACCAGCAGAGAAGCGGGAGCGGGGCTCTCCTACAATGAGCAGTTCTTC.

This chain uses TRBV5-6 with TRBJ1-5; 7 bases fit TRBD1. With 3 bases clipped from V and 6 bases from J, the junction kept 6 bases outside the gene matches. CDR1 SGHDT and CDR2 YYEEEE come from the germline V gene. This CDR3 has 14 amino acids. CDR3 nucleotides: TGTGCCAGCAGCTGGGGAGGGGGCAGTCAGCCCCAGCATTTT. Its protein product is CASSWGGGSQPQHF.

This CDR3 is CAIGTGKETQYF. As DNA, the CDR3 is TGTGCCATCGGGACAGGGAAAGAGACCCAGTACTTC. The chain employs TRBV10-3 and TRBJ2-5; 9 bases map to TRBD1. Per the germline V gene, CDR1 is ENHRY and CDR2 is SYGVKD. The CDR3 loop spans 12 amino acids. V dropped 8 bases and J dropped 3; count of bases not matched to a gene: 1.

The V gene is TRBV25-1, the J gene TRBJ2-7; possibly TRBD1 for D (7 bases). The germline gives CDR1 MGHDK, CDR2 SYGVNS. Trimming left V 3 bases short and J 4 bases short, with 10 bases between. This CDR3 is 13 amino acids long. The CDR3 DNA reads as TGTGCCAGCAGTGACCAGGGGGGTTACGAGCAGTACTTC. It translates to CASSDQGGYEQYF.

This chain links TRBV24-1 with TRBJ2-1, with 7 positions matching TRBD1. Germline V gene data show CDR1 as KGHDR and CDR2 as SFDVKD. Losses at the gene ends were 3 bases for V and 0 bases for J; bases not matched to a gene: 7. CDR3 length equals 17 residues. The CDR3 protein is CATSDVEGQISYNEQFF. The DNA of the CDR3 is TGTGCCACCAGTGATGTCGAGGGACAGATCTCCTACAATGAGCAGTTCTTC.